The 27 T cell receptor beta chains below were found in one sample sequenced in a study of T cells in Graves' hyperthyroidism and ophthalmopathy. The TCR beta CDR3 regions underwent amplification using RNA transcripts as the source. RT-PCR in the first round (using the HTBI primer set) targeted the TCR CDR3. Via MiXCR, TCRdb re-called the multiplex PCR reads, giving one row per CDR3 protein. The sample includes 550,000 to 850,000 distinct CDR3 sequences, about 17% of them seen just once. The sequencing sample was made of blood. The receptors shown here come from a woman aged 45 to 65 with Graves' hyperthyroidism that later progressed to Graves' ophthalmopathy.

This clonotype occurred many times. The rearrangement links TRBV4-1 to TRBJ2-2; D perhaps matches TRBD2 (6 bases). Per the germline V gene, CDR1 is MGHRA and CDR2 is YSYEKL. This CDR3 is 16 amino acids long. V lost 9 bases and J 4 bases, leaving 21 bases between the germline ends. CDR3 sequence reads: CASQRGDWSGTGELFF. The CDR3 DNA is TGCGCCAGTCAGCGAGGGGACTGGTCGGGCACCGGGGAGCTGTTTTTT.

This clonotype showed up many times. The V and J genes are TRBV20-1 and TRBJ2-7; a weak D match, TRBD1 (5 bases). The CDR3 has 10 amino acids. CDR1 and CDR2 from the germline V gene are DFQATT and SNEGSKA (reference sequence). The V and J ends lost 6 bases and 5 bases respectively, with 8 bases between them. CDR3 residues: CSAQGNEQYF. As DNA, the CDR3 is TGCAGTGCCCAGGGTAACGAGCAGTACTTC.

Only a few counts were recorded for this clonotype. The gene calls are TRBV12-3 or TRBV12-4 and TRBJ1-2; D not certain. The CDR3 is 13 amino acids. The V end was cut by 5 bases, the J end by 5 bases, with 12 bases between. The CDR3 loop is CASSAVVSYGYTF. CDR3 coding DNA: TGTGCCAGCAGTGCAGTCGTTTCGTATGGCTACACCTTC.

This clonotype occurred many times. V and J are TRBV6-2 or TRBV6-3 and TRBJ1-1; D is ambiguous. The CDR3 runs 14 residues. The ends were cut back, 2 bases at V and 1 base at J, with 8 bases in the middle. CDR1 and CDR2 from the germline V gene are MNHEY and SVGEGT. The CDR3 bases are TGTGCCAGCAGTTACGGCAGGAGGAACACTGAAGCTTTCTTT. Amino acids: CASSYGRRNTEAFF.

This clonotype was observed at least ten times. V and J are TRBV5-1 and TRBJ1-1; weak D call: TRBD1 (5 bases). Germline CDR1 and CDR2: SGHRS and YFSETQ. The V gene lost 4 bases and the J gene lost 3 bases, with 13 bases spanning the gap. The CDR3 covers 14 residues. In DNA, the CDR3 is TGCGCCAGCAGCACGGGACCGGCGGACACTGAAGCTTTCTTT. Translated: CASSTGPADTEAFF.

This clonotype was counted ten times or more. The V call is TRBV20-1, the J call TRBJ2-7; D unresolved. V lost 4 bases to trimming and J lost 0 bases, with 19 bases between them. The CDR3 length is 16 residues. The germline gives CDR1 DFQATT, CDR2 SNEGSKA (reference sequence). CDR3 in DNA: TGCAGTGCTACGGCACCTGACGCAAAAAGCTCCTACGAGCAGTACTTC. It yields the protein CSATAPDAKSSYEQYF.

The chain is built from TRBV11-2 and TRBJ1-2; D gene ambiguous. Germline-derived CDR1 and CDR2 are SGHAT and FQNNGV. V was clipped by 0 bases and J by 7 bases, with 9 bases between them. This CDR3 has 13 amino acids. The CDR3 reads CASSLEVGTGYTF. The DNA for the CDR3 is TGTGCCAGCAGCTTAGAGGTGGGAACTGGCTACACCTTC.

The table lists this clonotype with many counts. This rearrangement joins TRBV7-8 to TRBJ2-5; possible D gene TRBD1, 6 bases. From germline, CDR1 is SGHVS and CDR2 FQNEAQ. This CDR3 spans 15 amino acids. V shed 1 base and J shed 7 bases, with 16 bases lying between them. For the CDR3, the DNA is TGTGCCAGCAGCTTAGTTCAGGGGCCTCAATGGACCCAGTACTTC. Translating gives CASSLVQGPQWTQYF. The variable domain in full, completed from reference TRBV7-8 and TRBJ2-5, reads GAGVSQSPRYKVAKRGQDVALRCDPISGHVSLFWYQQALGQGPEFLTYFQNEAQLDKSGLPSDRFFAERPEGSVSTLKIQRTQQEDSAVYLCASSLVQGPQWTQYFGPGTRLLVL.

The chain has TRBV20-1 and TRBJ1-4, with 7 bases identical to TRBD1. This CDR3 has 17 residues. With V trimmed by 6 bases and J by 1 base, 14 bases remained unmatched. Germline V gene sequence: CDR1 DFQATT, CDR2 SNEGSKA (reference sequence). The CDR3 loop reads CSARRDHRGGTNEKLFF. CDR3 coding DNA: TGCAGTGCCCGGCGTGATCACAGGGGCGGAACTAATGAAAAACTGTTTTTT.

This rearrangement joins TRBV12-5 to TRBJ1-5; D call uncertain. V dropped 2 bases and J dropped 0 bases, with 14 bases sitting between them. The CDR3 sequence is 17 residues long. Germline V lookup: CDR1 LGHNT, CDR2 FRNRAP. CDR3 sequence reads: CASGLKLPRNSNQPQHF. In DNA form, the CDR3 reads TGTGCTAGTGGTTTGAAACTACCCCGGAATAGCAATCAGCCCCAGCATTTT. The variable domain in full, with the rest retrieved from reference TRBV12-5 and TRBJ1-5, is DARVTQTPRHKVTEMGQEVTMRCQPILGHNTVFWYRQTMMQGLELLAYFRNRAPLDDSGMPKDRFSAEMPDATLATLKIQPSEPRDSAVYFCASGLKLPRNSNQPQHFGDGTRLSIL.

The V gene is TRBV9, the J gene TRBJ2-3, with 7 nucleotides matching TRBD1. The germline gives CDR1 SGDLS, CDR2 YYNGEE. This CDR3 is built from 15 residues. V was clipped by 0 bases and J by 6 bases; unmatched bases: 7. The CDR3 spells CASSVEDRRSDTQYF. The CDR3 nucleotides are TGTGCCAGCAGCGTAGAGGACAGGCGATCGGATACGCAGTATTTT. Using reference TRBV9 and TRBJ2-3 for the parts outside the CDR3, the full variable domain is DSGVTQTPKHLITATGQRVTLRCSPRSGDLSVYWYQQSLDQGLQFLIQYYNGEERAKGNILERFSAQQFPDLHSELNLSSLELGDSALYFCASSVEDRRSDTQYFGPGTRLTVL.

This clonotype has a count of ten or more. This chain connects TRBV5-1 to TRBJ2-1; D tentatively reads TRBD1 or TRBD2 (6 bases each). Germline CDR1 and CDR2: SGHRS and YFSETQ. Trimming pared 2 bases from V and 4 bases from J, leaving 13 bases between. The CDR3 runs to 15 residues. The CDR3 region is CASSLGGTNYNEQFF. The CDR3 region has the DNA TGCGCCAGCAGCTTAGGCGGGACAAATTACAATGAGCAGTTCTTC.

This clonotype was counted a few times. The CDR3 DNA reads TGTGCCAGCAGTGAAATCGGGGGGACAGGGGGGCAAGAGACCCAGTACTTC. This gives the protein CASSEIGGTGGQETQYF. The rearrangement joins TRBV6-1 to TRBJ2-5; 11 positions match TRBD1. The CDR3 extends over 17 amino acids. With 2 bases clipped from V and 2 bases from J, the junction kept 7 bases outside the gene matches. Germline V gives CDR1 MNHNS, CDR2 SASEGT.

In its sample, this clonotype was seen a few times. The chain is built from TRBV6-1 and TRBJ1-6, with 10 positions matching TRBD1. The CDR3 length is 18 residues. The V and J ends lost 5 bases and 1 base, in that order; junction bases with no gene match: 8. Germline V gene data show CDR1 as MNHNS and CDR2 as SASEGT. Here the CDR3 DNA reads TGTGCCAGCAGTACCGGGACAGGGGCCCCATCCTATAATTCACCCCTCCACTTT. It specifies CASSTGTGAPSYNSPLHF.

The gene calls are TRBV6-2 or TRBV6-3 and TRBJ2-5; D might be TRBD1 (6 bases). In germline, CDR1 is MNHEY, CDR2 SVGEGT. This CDR3 has 15 amino acids. Trimming shortened V by 0 bases and J by 5 bases, and 13 bases separated the two germline ends. CDR3 protein: CASSYSTGLWETQYF. DNA of the CDR3: TGTGCCAGCAGTTACTCGACAGGTCTTTGGGAGACCCAGTACTTC.

The J gene is TRBJ1-1, the V gene TRBV20-1, with D hard to call. Trimming stripped 5 bases from V and 3 bases from J, with 13 bases between. Looked up from germline, CDR1 is DFQATT and CDR2 is SNEGSKA (reference sequence). The CDR3 loop spans 13 amino acids. The CDR3, as DNA: TGCAGTGCTTCCTTTGATTCGGACACTGAAGCTTTCTTT. Translating gives CSASFDSDTEAFF.

The sample holds a few counts of this clonotype. V gene TRBV4-1 combines with J gene TRBJ2-1, with 9 bases that match TRBD2. Germline trimming cut 4 bases from V and 4 bases from J; bases unmatched to any gene: 11. The germline CDR1 and CDR2 sequences are MGHRA and YSYEKL. This CDR3 is 17 amino acids long. CDR3 loop: CASSLSMRGGSYNEQFF. The CDR3 bases are TGCGCCAGCAGCCTCTCTATGCGGGGGGGTTCTTACAATGAGCAGTTCTTC.

This clonotype was recorded many times. V usage is TRBV20-1 and J usage is TRBJ1-2; 7 nucleotides line up with TRBD1. The CDR3 has 15 residues. Germline V gene data show CDR1 as DFQATT and CDR2 as SNEGSKA (reference sequence). The junction had 9 bases not matched to a gene; V was cut back by 1 base and J by 4 bases. The CDR3 coding sequence is TGCAGTGCTAGAGTTGACAGGGCCCAAGGCTATGGCTACACCTTC. Its translation: CSARVDRAQGYGYTF.

The genes are TRBV12-3 or TRBV12-4 and TRBJ1-1, with D perhaps matching TRBD1 (6 bases). This CDR3 region has 15 residues. Trimming took 5 bases from V and 1 from J, leaving 14 bases between them. The CDR3 DNA reads as TGTGCCAGCAGTCCTAAAGACAGGCCGAACACTGAAGCTTTCTTT. This encodes CASSPKDRPNTEAFF.

This clonotype was seen only a few times. The rearrangement joins TRBV7-9 to TRBJ2-7; maybe TRBD2 (5 bases). The CDR3 is made up of 15 amino acids. The germline CDR1 and CDR2 sequences are SEHNR and FQNEAQ (reference sequence). Trimming removed 5 bases at V and 2 bases at J, with 16 bases between. The CDR3 bases are TGTGCCAGCAGCAAACTAGATCCCCGCACCTACGAGCAGTACTTC. Protein sequence: CASSKLDPRTYEQYF.

This clonotype was counted a few times. This chain links TRBV6-1 with TRBJ1-2, with a tentative D call TRBD1 (5 bases). Between the trimmed V and J ends, which lost 6 bases and 12 bases, there was a span of 23 bases. The germline gives CDR1 MNHNS, CDR2 SASEGT. This CDR3 has 14 residues. CDR3 coding DNA: TGTGCCAGCAGACCCGGACATCCCACTGTTGGGGACACCTTC. It yields the protein CASRPGHPTVGDTF.

This clonotype was seen a handful of times. The V call is TRBV18, the J call TRBJ1-2; 8 bases align to TRBD1. The CDR3 is made up of 14 amino acids. The V gene end was trimmed by 3 bases and the J gene end by 6 bases; junction bases not matched to a gene: 6. The germline V gene encodes CDR1 KGHSH and CDR2 LQKENI. CDR3 sequence reads: CASSPLGQGNGYTF. The CDR3 bases are TGTGCCAGCTCACCTCTCGGACAGGGAAATGGCTACACCTTC.

The CDR3 DNA follows: TGCGCCAGCAGCCCTGGTGGGGGGGCATCCAGCAATTCACCCCTCCACTTT. This codes for CASSPGGGASSNSPLHF. This chain uses TRBV5-1 with TRBJ1-6; D may be TRBD1 (6 bases). The CDR3 length is 17 residues. Germline V gene lookup returns CDR1 SGHRS and CDR2 YFSETQ. The V gene lost 4 bases and the J gene lost 7 bases, with 21 bases spanning the gap.

This clonotype was seen many times. This chain connects TRBV5-1 to TRBJ2-1, with 7 positions matching TRBD2. The CDR3 contains 17 residues. V shed 1 base, J shed 0 bases, and the junction held 7 bases outside the gene matches. Germline assignment: CDR1 SGHRS and CDR2 YFSETQ. CDR3 in DNA: TGCGCCAGCAGCTTGCAAGGCGGGGGAAGCTCCTACAATGAGCAGTTCTTC. As protein: CASSLQGGGSSYNEQFF.

This clonotype was observed at least ten times. This chain connects TRBV11-2 to TRBJ2-7; the D is unclear. Per the germline V gene, CDR1 is SGHAT and CDR2 is FQNNGV. The CDR3 extends over 15 amino acids. Trimming removed 1 base from V and 0 bases from J, with 10 bases in between. CDR3 amino acids: CASSLVDASSYEQYF. In nucleotides, the CDR3 is TGTGCCAGCAGCTTAGTAGACGCCAGCTCCTACGAGCAGTACTTC.

This clonotype has only a few counts. V usage is TRBV19 and J usage is TRBJ2-6; 11 bases match TRBD1. With 7 bases clipped from V and 1 base from J, the junction kept 18 bases outside the gene matches. The CDR3 has 21 residues. The germline V gene has CDR1 LNHDA and CDR2 SQIVND (reference sequence). CDR3 in DNA: TGTGCCAGTACCGGGGGGCGTACCGGGACAGGGGGTTTATCTGGGGCCAACGTCCTGACTTTC. Protein sequence: CASTGGRTGTGGLSGANVLTF.

This chain uses TRBV7-9 with TRBJ2-1, with 13 bases that match TRBD2. The CDR3 has 17 amino acids. Looked up from germline, CDR1 is SEHNR and CDR2 is FQNEAQ (reference sequence). J was trimmed by 2 bases and V by 4 bases; bases with no gene match: 5. CDR3 coding DNA: TGTGCCAGCAGCTCCGCCGGACTAGCGGGGGCCTACAATGAGCAGTTCTTC. This translates into CASSSAGLAGAYNEQFF.